These T cell receptor beta chains were read from a single sample in a study of T cell repertoires in cytomegalovirus infection. TCRdb independently ran MiXCR on the reads; one entry per CDR3 protein. The sample carries more than 150,000 distinct CDR3 sequences, 23% recorded once. The source material was PBMCs. All receptors come from a human donor in good health (CMV status not recorded). Some clones in this sample may be carry-over from other donors' samples. Both conserved end residues are part of each CDR3. The D gene is left open where the match is weak. A row's size may be missing; if present it is once, few, many or a size class.

TRBJ2-5 TRBD2 - TRBV28 CACRGDQTQYF TGTGCCTGCCGGGGGGACCAGACCCAGTACTTC
TRBJ2-1 TRBD2 - TRBV27 CASSYLAGGNNEQFF TGTGCCAGCAGTTATCTAGCGGGGGGCAACAATGAGCAGTTCTTC
TRBJ1-2 TRBD1 few TRBV30 CAWSGDRRNYGYTF TGTGCCTGGAGTGGGGACAGGAGGAACTATGGCTACACCTTC
TRBJ1-5 - few TRBV7-3 CASSQDDSNQPQHF TGTGCCAGCAGCCAGGACGATAGCAATCAGCCCCAGCATTTT
TRBJ2-3 - many TRBV7-9 CASSLDRTPSTDTQYF TGTGCCAGCAGCTTAGACAGGACCCCTAGCACAGATACGCAGTATTTT
TRBJ2-1 TRBD2 many TRBV7-2 CASQREASSYNEQFF TGTGCCAGCCAGCGGGAGGCAAGCTCCTACAATGAGCAGTTCTTC
TRBJ1-5 - - TRBV20-1 CSARDRQLSNQPQHF TGCAGTGCTAGAGATCGGCAACTTAGCAATCAGCCCCAGCATTTT
TRBJ2-7 TRBD2 many TRBV28 CASSSISGRPSYEQYF TGTGCCAGCAGTTCCATAAGCGGGAGGCCCTCCTACGAGCAGTACTTC
TRBJ2-7 - many TRBV7-2 CASSLAPAGDTYEQYF TGTGCCAGCAGCTTAGCGCCGGCAGGGGATACCTACGAGCAGTACTTC
TRBJ2-7 TRBD2 - TRBV6-2/TRBV6-3 CASSYPRGSVYEQYF TGTGCCAGCAGTTACCCCCGCGGGAGTGTCTACGAGCAGTACTTC
TRBJ2-7 - many TRBV7-2 CASSPLTGAPYEQYF TGTGCCAGCAGCCCGTTGACAGGAGCCCCCTACGAGCAGTACTTC
TRBJ1-6 - few TRBV12-3/TRBV12-4 CASRGRPDSPLHF TGTGCCAGCAGGGGACGGCCGGATTCACCCCTCCACTTT
TRBJ1-1 - - TRBV2 CASKRDKNTEAFF TGTGCCAGCAAACGGGACAAGAACACTGAAGCTTTCTTT
TRBJ1-2 - - TRBV27 CASSLYPGRDGYTF TGTGCCAGCAGTCTATACCCAGGGAGAGATGGCTACACCTTC
TRBJ1-5 TRBD1 - TRBV28 CASSLRTGIQPQHF TGTGCCAGCAGTTTAAGGACAGGGATCCAGCCCCAGCATTTT
TRBJ2-3 - many TRBV7-8 CASSFNLDTQYF TGTGCCAGCAGCTTTAATCTAGATACGCAGTATTTT
TRBJ2-1 TRBD2 - TRBV9 CASSVEAGGRNEQFF TGTGCCAGCAGCGTAGAGGCGGGGGGACGCAATGAGCAGTTCTTC
TRBJ2-4 TRBD2 many TRBV6-6 CASTPGEGIQYF TGTGCCAGCACCCCGGGGGAGGGCATTCAGTACTTC
TRBJ2-1 - few TRBV7-3 CASSPGTGSADEQFF TGTGCCAGCAGCCCCGGGACTGGTTCCGCTGATGAGCAGTTCTTC
TRBJ2-3 - few TRBV12-3/TRBV12-4 CASMPGRKYTDTQYF TGTGCCAGCATGCCGGGAAGAAAGTACACAGATACGCAGTATTTT
TRBJ1-2 - few TRBV12-3/TRBV12-4 CATSSGAFEGYTF TGTGCCACTTCATCCGGGGCCTTCGAGGGCTACACCTTC
TRBJ1-6 TRBD1 - TRBV28 CASRPTGPSSYNSPLHF TGTGCCAGCAGGCCGACAGGGCCGAGCTCCTATAATTCACCCCTCCACTTT
TRBJ2-7 - few TRBV7-2 CASSLEAGTYEQYF TGTGCCAGCAGCTTAGAGGCAGGGACCTACGAGCAGTACTTC
TRBJ2-7 TRBD1 few TRBV7-9 CASSLAGQEFYEQYF TGTGCCAGCAGCTTAGCCGGACAGGAGTTCTACGAGCAGTACTTC
TRBJ1-2 TRBD1 few TRBV6-1 CASNPQGEVDYGYTF TGTGCCAGCAATCCACAGGGGGAAGTAGACTATGGCTACACCTTC
TRBJ2-3 - few TRBV5-1 CASSLVQGEGDTQYF TGCGCCAGCAGCTTGGTCCAGGGAGAAGGGGATACGCAGTATTTT
TRBJ1-1 - many TRBV12-3/TRBV12-4 CASSPESQNTEAFF TGTGCCAGCAGTCCGGAGTCCCAGAACACTGAAGCTTTCTTT
TRBJ1-4 TRBD1 - TRBV12-3/TRBV12-4 CASSLRQGRSEKLFF TGTGCCAGCAGTTTGAGACAGGGTCGGAGTGAAAAACTGTTTTTT
TRBJ2-5 - many TRBV5-5 CASSLAESGIETQYF TGTGCCAGCAGCCTGGCGGAATCAGGGATAGAGACCCAGTACTTC
TRBJ2-7 - - TRBV24-1 CATSEGNIYEQYF TGTGCCACCAGTGAGGGAAACATCTACGAGCAGTACTTC
TRBJ2-1 TRBD2 - TRBV6-6 CASSYSSAGGYNEQFF TGTGCCAGCAGTTACTCGAGTGCGGGAGGGTACAATGAGCAGTTCTTC
TRBJ2-1 TRBD2 few TRBV19 CASSARLAGPYNEQFF TGTGCCAGTAGTGCGAGACTAGCGGGCCCCTACAATGAGCAGTTCTTC
TRBJ2-3 - few TRBV28 CASSFRGGRTDTQYF TGTGCCAGCAGTTTTAGGGGGGGGCGCACAGATACGCAGTATTTT
TRBJ2-7 TRBD1 many TRBV7-3 CASSLEDGTVSTYEQYF TGTGCCAGCAGCTTAGAAGACGGGACAGTCTCCACCTACGAGCAGTACTTC
TRBJ2-1 - few TRBV9 CASSVGGSTYNEQFF TGTGCCAGCAGCGTGGGGGGCTCCACCTACAATGAGCAGTTCTTC
TRBJ2-7 - few TRBV4-3 CASSQEKITYEQYF TGCGCCAGCAGCCAAGAAAAGATAACCTACGAGCAGTACTTC
TRBJ2-3 - - TRBV11-2 CASSLDSGDTQYF TGTGCCAGCAGCTTAGATTCGGGAGATACGCAGTATTTT
TRBJ1-1 - - TRBV12-3/TRBV12-4 CASSLQGLDTEAFF TGTGCCAGCAGTTTACAGGGTCTGGACACTGAAGCTTTCTTT
TRBJ2-1 TRBD2 - TRBV6-6 CASYQRENGEQFF TGTGCCAGCTACCAGCGGGAGAACGGCGAGCAGTTCTTC
TRBJ2-5 TRBD2 few TRBV11-2 CASSLGLAGGYETQYF TGTGCCAGCAGCTTAGGCCTAGCGGGAGGGTATGAGACCCAGTACTTC
TRBJ2-1 TRBD2 few TRBV12-3/TRBV12-4 CASSSTSGPYNEQFF TGTGCCAGCAGTTCGACTAGCGGGCCTTACAATGAGCAGTTCTTC
TRBJ2-7 - few TRBV6-5 CASSYFGQTSEQYF TGTGCCAGCAGTTACTTCGGGCAGACCTCCGAGCAGTACTTC
TRBJ1-4 - few TRBV12-3/TRBV12-4 CASSLSGLEKLFF TGTGCCAGCAGTTTAAGTGGATTGGAAAAACTGTTTTTT
TRBJ2-2 - few TRBV28 CASIFTGRSDGELFF TGTGCCAGCATTTTTACCGGGAGATCGGACGGGGAGCTGTTTTTT
TRBJ2-5 TRBD1 many TRBV7-6 CASSLGTGQETQYF TGTGCCAGCAGCTTGGGGACAGGGCAAGAGACCCAGTACTTC
TRBJ1-6 TRBD1 many TRBV7-2 CASSFRDRASGNSPLHF TGTGCCAGCAGCTTCCGGGACAGGGCCTCGGGGAATTCACCCCTCCACTTT
TRBJ2-2 - - TRBV28 CASIEVNTGELFF TGTGCCAGCATAGAGGTGAACACCGGGGAGCTGTTTTTT
TRBJ2-2 TRBD2 few TRBV12-3/TRBV12-4 CASAELAANTGELFF TGTGCCAGCGCGGAACTAGCGGCGAACACCGGGGAGCTGTTTTTT
TRBJ2-5 - - TRBV28 CASIKNGLPQETQYF TGTGCCAGCATCAAAAATGGGCTACCCCAAGAGACCCAGTACTTC
TRBJ2-7 TRBD2 many TRBV7-6 CASSRESGSPYEQYF TGTGCCAGCAGTAGGGAGAGCGGGAGTCCCTACGAGCAGTACTTC
TRBJ1-5 TRBD1 - TRBV27 CASSAGQGALQPQHF TGTGCCAGCAGTGCGGGACAGGGGGCACTTCAGCCCCAGCATTTT
TRBJ2-1 TRBD2 many TRBV12-3/TRBV12-4 CASSRQILGRGRQNEQFF TGTGCCAGCAGCCGCCAGATCCTCGGGCGCGGGAGGCAAAATGAGCAGTTCTTC
TRBJ2-7 - few TRBV14 CASSQGGNSYEQYF TGTGCCAGCAGCCAAGGCGGAAACTCCTACGAGCAGTACTTC
TRBJ1-5 TRBD1 - TRBV12-3/TRBV12-4 CASRRGQGRNQPQHF TGTGCCAGCAGACGGGGACAGGGAAGGAATCAGCCCCAGCATTTT
TRBJ2-2 - - TRBV7-8 CACRQRQTNTGELFF TGTGCCTGCAGACAGCGACAGACGAACACCGGGGAGCTGTTTTTT
TRBJ2-3 TRBD1 - TRBV7-9 CASSQGQSTDTQYF TGTGCCAGCAGCCAGGGACAGAGCACAGATACGCAGTATTTT
TRBJ2-7 TRBD2 - TRBV12-3/TRBV12-4 CASSPLAGAAEQYF TGTGCCAGCAGTCCTCTAGCGGGAGCAGCCGAGCAGTACTTC
TRBJ1-1 - many TRBV7-2 CASSLSRANTEAFF TGTGCCAGCAGCCTGAGCCGGGCCAACACTGAAGCTTTCTTT